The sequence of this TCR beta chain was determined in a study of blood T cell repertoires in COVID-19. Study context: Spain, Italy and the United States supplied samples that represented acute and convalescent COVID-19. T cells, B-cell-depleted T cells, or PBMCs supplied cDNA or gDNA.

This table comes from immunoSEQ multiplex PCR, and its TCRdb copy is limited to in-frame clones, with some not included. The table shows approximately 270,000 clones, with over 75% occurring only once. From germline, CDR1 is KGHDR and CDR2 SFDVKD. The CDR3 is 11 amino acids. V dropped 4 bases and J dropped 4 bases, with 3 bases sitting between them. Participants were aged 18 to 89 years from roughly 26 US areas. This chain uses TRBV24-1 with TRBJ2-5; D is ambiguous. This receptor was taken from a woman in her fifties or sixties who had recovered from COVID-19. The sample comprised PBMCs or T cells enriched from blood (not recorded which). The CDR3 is CATSERETQYF. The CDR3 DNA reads TGTGCCACCAGTGAGAGAGAGACCCAGTACTTC.